Included here is one T cell receptor beta chain sequence, with context. This sample is drawn from a study of blood T cell repertoires in COVID-19. TCRdb keeps only in-frame clones here, not all; method: immunoSEQ multiplex PCR. The data contain 150,000 to 200,000 clones, about four fifths of them singletons. Per germline, CDR1 MDHEN and CDR2 SYDVKM. V shed 5 bases and J 0 bases; nucleotides not matched to a gene: 7. The CDR3 runs to 15 residues. This chain joins TRBV28 and TRBJ2-7; TRBD1 aligns across 7 bases. The TCR comes from a middle-aged woman with COVID-19, enrolled during active disease. Sequences were obtained from peripheral blood. The CDR3 DNA is TGTGCCAGCAGTCCCTGGAAGGGGGCCTCCTACGAGCAGTACTTC. Translated, it gives CASSPWKGASYEQYF.